This T cell receptor beta chain was sequenced in a study of cytomegalovirus exposure and HLA in healthy donors. Across the whole study: About four fifths of a few hundred genotyped donors fell in the Caucasian-associated ancestry cluster.

Overall study results and limits: Overall, approximately 150 TCR beta chains were annotated as cytomegalovirus-associated. CMV serostatus was the sole immune exposure information available. In a later analysis, HLA-associated TCR beta chains were more clonally expanded than equally common others.

PCR employed 60 Vbeta and 13 Jbeta primers. Generated by immunoSEQ multiplex PCR, the TCRdb table keeps only in-frame clones and is missing some. The table includes 150,000 to 200,000 clones, 80% detected once. This clone was seen a few times. What it recognizes is unknown. This sample includes further DNA sequences coding for the same CDR3. The receptor comes from a girl between 10 and 17 years old in good health and CMV-seropositive. The sequencing input was PBMCs.

DNA of the CDR3: TGCGCCAGCAGCCAGCCCACTAGCGGGAGCTACGAGCAGTACTTC. It specifies CASSQPTSGSYEQYF. The rearrangement uses TRBV4-1 and TRBJ2-7; 11 bases map to TRBD2. The junction had 4 bases not matched to a gene; V was cut back by 3 bases and J by 3 bases. In germline, CDR1 is MGHRA, CDR2 YSYEKL. This CDR3 has 15 residues.